This TCR beta chain was obtained from a study of blood T cell repertoires in COVID-19. Overall study context: Specimens from acute and convalescent COVID-19 originated in the United States, Italy and Spain.

From germline, CDR1 is SGHAT and CDR2 FQNNGV. The CDR3 contains 15 residues. Produced via immunoSEQ multiplex PCR; TCRdb's table is partial and in-frame only. The sample contains 200,000 to 300,000 clones, 84% of which appear only once. A word on this clone: The junction shows a germline mismatch at one end, possibly a read error.

Sequencing was performed on peripheral blood. The source is a human donor in a cohort sampled during active COVID-19. V gene TRBV11-2 combines with J gene TRBJ2-5; the match to TRBD2 covers 10 bases. The CDR3 spells CASSSQRGGQGTQYF. For the CDR3, the DNA is TGTGCCAGCAGCTCGCAGCGGGGGGGCCAAGGGACCCAGTACTTC.